The 9 T cell receptor beta chains in this list originate from one sample, sequenced in a study of T cells in women clearing cervical HPV infection. Assay used: immunoSEQ multiplex PCR; TCRdb lists only in-frame clones, some missing. The sample includes about 26,000 clones. The sample comprised blood buffy coat. The source of these receptors is a woman between 18 and 70 years old with a cervical HPV16 infection that either progressed to CIN3+ or cleared (not recorded which).

Notes on this clone: Coverage ceases 3 residues before the CDR3 finishes, and the germline J gene fills in the end. This sequence joins TRBV18 and TRBJ2-1; 9 bases align to TRBD2. Trimming removed 2 bases from V and 4 bases from J; junction bases left unmatched: 3. The germline CDR1 and CDR2 sequences are KGHSH and LQKENI. The CDR3 extends over 15 amino acids. The CDR3: CASSPGLAGYNEQFF. The part of the CDR3 DNA that was read is TGTGCCAGCTCACCAGGGCTAGCGGGATACAATGAG.

On this clone itself: The read comes to an end 3 residues before the CDR3 does, leaving the germline J gene to fill in the end. This rearrangement joins TRBV5-1 to TRBJ2-3, with TRBD2 identical over 14 bases. V gave up 4 bases and J gave up 6 bases; unmatched junction bases: 10. This CDR3 comprises 17 residues. CDR1 and CDR2 (germline): SGHRS, YFSETQ. This chain's CDR3 is CASSARLAGGPGDTQYF. CDR3 DNA (partial): TGCGCCAGCAGCGCCCGACTAGCGGGAGGGCCCGGGGATACG.

Of note for this clone: The CDR3 end falls 3 residues outside the read, so it is completed with the germline J gene. The rearrangement joins TRBV29-1 to TRBJ1-1; perhaps TRBD1 as D (5 bases). In germline, CDR1 is SQVTM, CDR2 ANQGSEA. V lost 5 bases and J 0 bases, leaving 19 bases between the germline ends. The CDR3 sequence is 16 residues long. CDR3 DNA, as far as it was read: TGCAGCGTTTTTTTTTGGGGGGGAATCATGAACACTGAA. This sequence encodes CSVFFWGGIMNTE. The whole CDR3 protein is CSVFFWGGIMNTEAFF.

Remarks on this clone: From the germline J gene comes the end of the CDR3, since the read stops 3 residues before it. The V and J genes are TRBV20-1 and TRBJ2-5; no firm D call. The germline V gene encodes CDR1 DFQATT and CDR2 SNEGSKA (reference sequence). The CDR3 is 13 residues long. V was trimmed by 0 bases and J by 5 bases, leaving 10 bases between them. The DNA read from the CDR3 is TGCAGTGCTAGAGATCCGCGTTTGGAGACC. Its protein product is CSARDPRLET. The CDR3 in its entirety is CSARDPRLETQYF.

Concerning this clone itself: The read is 3 residues too short to cover the CDR3 end, so that end is filled in from the germline J gene. The rearrangement joins TRBV7-3 to TRBJ2-7, with 9 positions matching TRBD1. The germline CDR1 and CDR2 sequences are SGHTA and FQGTGA. This CDR3 contains 15 residues. V lost 5 bases, J lost 6 bases, and 11 bases stayed unmatched. The sequenced part of the CDR3 DNA is TGTGCCAGCAGCACAGGGACAGGGAGGTTCTCCGAG. It translates to CASSTGTGRFSE. From start to end, the CDR3 is CASSTGTGRFSEQYF.

Details on this clone: The CDR3 is cut off 3 residues early in the read; its end comes from the germline J gene. This chain joins TRBV7-3 and TRBJ2-3; TRBD2 matches at 8 bases. The germline V gene has CDR1 SGHTA and CDR2 FQGTGA. The V and J ends lost 5 bases and 3 bases, in that order; junction bases with no gene match: 7. The CDR3 loop spans 15 amino acids. The CDR3 sequence: CASSPSSGYTDTQYF. The covered CDR3 bases are TGTGCCAGCAGCCCCTCTAGCGGGTATACAGATACG.

For this clone: With the read ending 3 residues before the CDR3 end, the germline J gene is used to fill in that end. This chain links TRBV7-9 with TRBJ1-2; no definite D call. Germline CDR1 and CDR2: SEHNR and FQNEAQ (reference sequence). The CDR3 has 15 amino acids. CDR3 sequence reads: CASSRGPSKGYDYTF. The sequenced CDR3 bases are TGTGCCAGCAGCCGCGGCCCGTCCAAAGGCTACGAC.

Comment on this clone: The CDR3 end is not reached by the read, which stops 3 residues before it; the germline J gene fills it in. The genes are TRBV7-3 and TRBJ1-6; no definite D call. The CDR3 contains 13 residues. V was clipped by 3 bases and J by 10 bases, with 10 bases between them. Per germline, CDR1 SGHTA and CDR2 FQGTGA. CDR3 sequence reads: CASSFELESPLHF. The part of the CDR3 DNA that was read is TGTGCCAGCAGCTTTGAGTTAGAATCACCC.

This chain's CDR3 is CASRVGQSYNEKLFF. The sequenced CDR3 bases are TGTGCCAGCAGAGTTGGACAGTCATATAATGAAAAA. The chain has TRBV7-2 and TRBJ1-4, with D possibly TRBD1 on 6 matching bases. The read gets to within 3 residues of the CDR3 end, and the germline J gene fills in the rest. CDR3 length: 15 residues. Trimming pared 6 bases from V and 4 bases from J, leaving 15 bases between. CDR1 is SGHTA, CDR2 FQGNSA, per germline.